Listed below are T cell receptor beta chains from one sample, sequenced in a study of cytomegalovirus exposure and HLA in healthy donors. TCRdb's copy holds only in-frame clones and misses some; the assay was immunoSEQ multiplex PCR. Of over 150,000 clones in the sample, roughly four fifths were seen once. The sample taken for sequencing was PBMCs. The receptors were sampled from a man over 45 in good health and CMV-seropositive. The CDR3 runs from the conserved cysteine through the conserved F or W. D genes are given only for firm matches.

DNA: TGTGCCAGCAGTTCACAAAACTATGGCTACACCTTC
CDR3: CASSSQNYGYTF
V: TRBV2
J: TRBJ1-2
D: .

DNA: TGTGCTAGCAGCGTCGGTCGGGGAGATACGCAGTATTTT
CDR3: CASSVGRGDTQYF
V: TRBV7-7
J: TRBJ2-3
D: .

DNA: TGTGCCAGCAGCCCGACGGAGAGGGTTGGATATGGCTACACCTTC
CDR3: CASSPTERVGYGYTF
V: TRBV14
J: TRBJ1-2
D: .

DNA: TGTGCCAGCAGTTCAGGACAGGGCACAGATACGCAGTATTTT
CDR3: CASSSGQGTDTQYF
V: TRBV28
J: TRBJ2-3
D: TRBD1

DNA: TGCGCCAGCAGCTTTACTAGCGCGCTCGAACACAATGAGCAGTTCTTC
CDR3: CASSFTSALEHNEQFF
V: TRBV5-1
J: TRBJ2-1
D: TRBD2

DNA: TGTGCCAGCAGTTCAACCTGGGACAGGAGAAGAGGTTACGAGCAGTACTTC
CDR3: CASSSTWDRRRGYEQYF
V: TRBV28
J: TRBJ2-7
D: TRBD1

DNA: TGTGCCAGCAGCTTAGCCCCCCGGGGGGGTGGCTACACCTTC
CDR3: CASSLAPRGGGYTF
V: TRBV6-6
J: TRBJ1-2
D: .

DNA: TGTGCCAGTAGCATCTACCCCGGGACAGGGGCCAATCAGCCCCAGCATTTT
CDR3: CASSIYPGTGANQPQHF
V: TRBV19
J: TRBJ1-5
D: TRBD1

DNA: TGTGCCAGTAGTATCTCGGGACAGGGGGCTTACGAGCAGTACTTC
CDR3: CASSISGQGAYEQYF
V: TRBV19
J: TRBJ2-7
D: TRBD1

DNA: TGTGCCAGCTCCACTCAAGGGGACAGGTCCTACGAGCAGTACTTC
CDR3: CASSTQGDRSYEQYF
V: TRBV9
J: TRBJ2-7
D: TRBD1